These 7 T cell receptor beta chains came from one sample sequenced in a study of regulatory T cells in long-lasting Graves disease. Arm-PCR of CDR3 regions and iRepertoire HTBI primers were used to build TCR beta libraries. MiXCR was run by TCRdb on the multiplex PCR reads, yielding one entry per CDR3 protein. The data contain roughly 470,000 distinct CDR3 sequences, around 21% of them seen just once; the ten biggest clones take up 7.8%. The time point was: persistent/refractory GD, antithyroid drugs over 5 years with positive TRAb. From RNA extracted from PBMCs, the TCR library was made. The specimen was peripheral blood mononuclear cells (PBMCs), collected when the disease was refractory, from a patient treated with antithyroid drugs. Every receptor here comes from a female donor with Graves disease.

V and J are TRBV30 and TRBJ2-7; D gene unclear. The germline V gene has CDR1 GTSNPN and CDR2 SVGIG (reference sequence). The CDR3 contains 11 residues. V gave up 2 bases and J gave up 2 bases, with 4 bases separating them. CDR3 residues: CAWSRTYEQYF. The CDR3 DNA sequence: TGTGCCTGGAGTCGAACCTACGAGCAGTACTTC.

The table lists this clonotype with many counts. The chain joins TRBV28 to TRBJ2-5; TRBD2 matches 7 bases. Germline CDR1 MDHEN, CDR2 SYDVKM. J lost 4 bases, V lost 8 bases, and 4 bases had no gene match. The CDR3 spans 12 residues. The CDR3 reads CASGRVPETQYF. CDR3 sequence (DNA): TGTGCCAGCGGGAGGGTCCCAGAGACCCAGTACTTC.

Remarks on this clonotype: This may come from a read error, since a much larger clone is one base off. The chain recombines TRBV12-5 with TRBJ2-5; D is uncertain. This CDR3 region has 18 residues. V lost 3 bases and J lost 5, with 25 bases in between. CDR1 and CDR2 (germline): LGHNT, FRNRAP. The CDR3 region is CASGFIPSGNREEETQYF. CDR3 in DNA: TGTGCTAGTGGTTTCATTCCATCCGGCAACCGAGAGGAGGAGACCCAGTACTTC.

The rearrangement joins TRBV9 to TRBJ1-3; weak D call: TRBD1 (6 bases). The germline CDR1 and CDR2 sequences are SGDLS and YYNGEE. This CDR3 is built from 15 residues. V lost 4 bases and J lost 4, with 15 bases in between. The CDR3 nucleotides read TGTGCCAGCAGCCTACAGGGTCAAGCAGGAAACACCATATATTTT. As protein: CASSLQGQAGNTIYF.

Concerning this clonotype itself: One end of the junction fails to match germline, which may point to a read error. The chain has TRBV2 and TRBJ2-2; D assignment may be TRBD1 or TRBD2 (7 bases each). In germline, CDR1 is SNHLY, CDR2 FYNNEI. CDR3 length: 18 amino acids. The CDR3 region is CASSGASGQATPTWELFF. Written as DNA, the CDR3 is TGTGCCAGCAGTGGGGCTAGCGGACAGGCGACACCCACCTGGGAGCTGTTTTTT.

At least ten counts were recorded for this clonotype. The chain employs TRBV15 and TRBJ2-5; the D gene is possibly TRBD2 (5 bases). Deletions cut 4 bases from V and 4 bases from J, with 16 bases between. The CDR3 runs 15 residues. Germline-derived CDR1 and CDR2 are LNHNV and YYDKDF (reference sequence). CDR3 protein: CATSTPTEGRETQYF. The CDR3 DNA reads as TGTGCCACCAGCACCCCTACGGAAGGGAGAGAGACCCAGTACTTC.

J is TRBJ2-7 and V is TRBV28; no clear D. V lost 3 bases and J lost 6, with 6 bases in between. The germline CDR1 and CDR2 sequences are MDHEN and SYDVKM. The CDR3 runs to 11 residues. The CDR3, as DNA: TGTGCCAGCAGTTTTGATTTCGAGCAGTACTTC. Translation: CASSFDFEQYF.